These T cell receptor beta chains were read from a single sample in a study of T-cell reconstitution after alpha-beta-depleted transplantation in children. TCRdb processed the PCR reads anew with MiXCR; each CDR3 protein has one entry. The data contain 600,000 to 700,000 distinct CDR3 sequences, approximately 15% of them singletons. This specimen consisted of PBMCs from the stem cell graft donor, obtained from the stem cell graft. These TCRs come from a human donor who donated a stem cell graft to a child with acute myeloid leukemia. Both conserved end residues are part of each CDR3. A D gene is named only where the DNA matches it firmly. Size is stated for part of the rows, as once, few or many counts, or as a class when the clone is expanded.

d_gene: TRBD1
j_gene: TRBJ2-7
len: 15
v_gene: TRBV7-2
abundance: -
CDR3aa: CASSGTGQATYEQYF
CDR3nt: TGTGCCAGCAGCGGGACGGGACAGGCAACCTACGAGCAGTACTTC

d_gene: TRBD1
j_gene: TRBJ2-1
len: 13
v_gene: TRBV30
abundance: many
CDR3aa: CAWGTGSYNEQFF
CDR3nt: TGTGCCTGGGGGACAGGGTCCTACAATGAGCAGTTCTTC

d_gene: TRBD2
j_gene: TRBJ2-2
len: 17
v_gene: TRBV7-2
abundance: once
CDR3aa: CASSPRGLAGVSGELFF
CDR3nt: TGTGCCAGCAGCCCCAGAGGGCTAGCGGGGGTGAGCGGGGAGCTGTTTTTT

d_gene: -
j_gene: TRBJ2-7
len: 13
v_gene: TRBV7-2
abundance: many
CDR3aa: CASSLDRVREQYF
CDR3nt: TGTGCCAGCAGCTTAGACAGGGTGCGAGAGCAGTACTTC

d_gene: -
j_gene: TRBJ2-3
len: 14
v_gene: TRBV20-1
abundance: -
CDR3aa: CSARLDLSTDTQYF
CDR3nt: TGCAGTGCTCGACTAGACCTTAGCACAGATACGCAGTATTTT

d_gene: TRBD2
j_gene: TRBJ2-5
len: 15
v_gene: TRBV20-1
abundance: -
CDR3aa: CSARPVAGDQETQYF
CDR3nt: TGCAGTGCTAGACCCGTAGCGGGGGACCAAGAGACCCAGTACTTC

d_gene: -
j_gene: TRBJ2-7
len: 10
v_gene: TRBV12-3/TRBV12-4
abundance: -
CDR3aa: CASRTWEQYF
CDR3nt: TGTGCCAGCAGGACCTGGGAGCAGTACTTC

d_gene: TRBD2
j_gene: TRBJ2-3
len: 18
v_gene: TRBV3-1
abundance: -
CDR3aa: CTCCRVERGEKSTDTQYF
CDR3nt: TGTACCTGCTGCCGCGTGGAGCGGGGAGAAAAAAGCACAGATACGCAGTATTTT

d_gene: -
j_gene: TRBJ2-1
len: 16
v_gene: TRBV20-1
abundance: -
CDR3aa: CSARRPGGRAYNEQFF
CDR3nt: TGCAGTGCTAGGAGGCCCGGGGGCAGAGCCTACAATGAGCAGTTCTTC

d_gene: TRBD2
j_gene: TRBJ2-3
len: 15
v_gene: TRBV20-1
abundance: -
CDR3aa: CSASPGGASTDTQYF
CDR3nt: TGCAGTGCTAGCCCCGGGGGGGCTAGCACAGATACGCAGTATTTT

d_gene: -
j_gene: TRBJ2-7
len: 14
v_gene: TRBV7-2
abundance: few
CDR3aa: CASSLGQSFYEQYF
CDR3nt: TGTGCCAGCAGCTTAGGACAGTCTTTCTACGAGCAGTACTTC

d_gene: -
j_gene: TRBJ2-3
len: 15
v_gene: TRBV9
abundance: few
CDR3aa: CASSVSGSYTDTQYF
CDR3nt: TGTGCCAGCAGCGTCTCCGGGTCCTACACAGATACGCAGTATTTT

d_gene: TRBD2
j_gene: TRBJ2-5
len: 16
v_gene: TRBV7-2
abundance: many
CDR3aa: CASSFLAGGFQETQYF
CDR3nt: TGTGCCAGCAGCTTCCTAGCGGGGGGCTTCCAAGAGACCCAGTACTTC